The source of this T cell receptor (beta chain) is a study of cytomegalovirus exposure and HLA in healthy donors (TCRdb year 2017). With regard to the full study: An earlier analysis of roughly 610 of the donors reported under 300 Gb of sequence data and around 110 million unique TCR beta sequences obtained from around 180 million T cells. Approximately 330 gigabases of sequencing data and tens of millions of unique TCR sequences made up an early release that covered approximately 620 HLA-typed donors. Of the roughly 400 genotyped donors, roughly 80% fell in the genetic ancestry cluster associated with self-reported Caucasian donors. The study was designed to test whether signatures of past pathogen exposure could be identified by cataloging public T cell receptors. Using immunosequencing, the study profiled T cell repertoires from around 680 subjects and related those repertoires to cytomegalovirus serostatus. In addition to the first cohort of approximately 650 subjects, a separate validation cohort of 120 different subjects was used. High-throughput TCR immunosequencing, statistical association of individual TCRs with disease status, and machine learning were combined to predict cytomegalovirus infection status. In a later analysis, previously published TCR beta repertoires from 670 or so donors were re-analyzed and high-resolution HLA genotyping was added so that TCR occurrence patterns could be studied. The later analysis used no new phenotypic data to find candidate immune exposures, relying instead on TCR beta sequences and their occurrence across donors. In an earlier analysis of about 590 of the donors, high-throughput TCR beta sequencing was used to judge whether each TCR beta V gene segment behaved as functional or pseudogenic. Alongside the repertoire data, information on donor age, sex, ethnicity and CMV serostatus was compiled. Genome-wide SNP genotypes for about 65% of the roughly 670 donors were used in a later genetic analysis, which treated that subset as a discovery cohort. Every repertoire in the discovery cohort had been generated on one and the same sequencing platform. Both class I and class II loci were covered by HLA typing, at four-digit resolution. The number of donors typed differed by locus, with roughly 620-640 for A, B, C, DRB1 and DQB1, around 500 for DQA1, over 600 for DPA1, and about 450 for DPB1. About five DR-DQ haplotypes were treated as single units for association and clustering because of strong linkage in the cohort. Among some 400 genotyped donors of the cohort, an average of approximately 200,000 unique TCR beta nucleotide sequences was sequenced per donor, of which approximately 18% were non-productive. Findings and caveats that apply to the study as a whole: Roughly uniform sequencing depth across donors was assumed in presence/absence analyses, although this assumption may not hold. The only immune exposure information available for the cohort was CMV serostatus. Some IMGT-functional V segments, including TRBV6-2 and TRBV6-3, could not be distinguished by the 87-base-pair reads and were therefore excluded. Linkage disequilibrium might explain the correlated functional status among segregating V segments, but an unknown experimental factor could not be excluded. The cohort was sequenced for TCR beta chains only, and without alpha or paired-chain data the features that could be detected were limited. In a later analysis, 16,951 TCR beta sequences were associated with specific HLA alleles at a false discovery rate of 0.05. V-gene and J-gene trimming of TCR beta chains was associated with a missense DCLRE1C variant in a later genetic analysis, and the association was replicated in an independent cohort. Broadly in line with IMGT annotations, most TCR beta V segments showed up in productive rearrangements about 90% or about 30% of the time in an earlier analysis of around 550 of the donors. A further reported finding was that TCR beta sequences accurately predicted the HLA-A and HLA-B alleles for most subjects in the first cohort. Because some donors lacked HLA typing at each locus, the association tests relied only on the typed subset. The study listed 150 to 200 TCR beta chains as associated with cytomegalovirus. Because counts were too low, approximately 15 rarely observed V segments, including chromosome 9 orphons, were excluded from the earlier analysis of several hundred of the donors. According to a later genetic analysis, donors in an Asian-associated ancestry cluster had fewer N-insertions in productive TCRs than the approximately 700-donor mean. A later analysis found that HLA-associated TCR beta chains were more clonally expanded and had lower generation probabilities than equally common non-associated chains. A cluster of highly shared sequence variants was judged likely to represent a technical artifact of the sequencing pipeline. A later analysis found that TCR association rates varied across HLA loci, with DRB1 alleles showing the most associated TCRs and HLA-C alleles the fewest. A later analysis reported that several top co-occurrence clusters appeared linked to parvovirus B19, influenza, CMV and Epstein-Barr virus. Assigning TCR associations to individual alleles was difficult when HLA alleles, especially DR and DQ, strongly co-occurred. Cytomegalovirus status was reported to be diagnosed by the classifier with high specificity and sensitivity in both the original and validation cohorts. Most TCR sequences were observed very rarely across donors, whereas some public TCRs were present in many individuals. In vitro tests confirmed that a few of the cytomegalovirus-associated TCR beta chains recognize cytomegalovirus antigens. The authors suggested that the approach could potentially be extended to other disease states and immunological phenotypes. According to a later analysis, most CMV-associated TCR beta chains appeared to be HLA-restricted, and the HLA associations seemed to be driven largely by CMV exposure.

Of note for this clone: Its antigen is unknown. No much larger clonotype is one base removed from it; base qualities were not supplied.

In the germline V gene, CDR1 corresponds to MNHEY and CDR2 to SVGAGI. From the cysteine up to the phenylalanine, the CDR3 has a length of 15 residues. The only DNA kept is the CDR3, 45 bases in frame from the first base. Trimming removed 0 bases from V and 0 bases from J, leaving 6 bases between the germline ends. In total, more than 500 healthy bone marrow donors made up the cohort. All cohort members were sampled while nominally healthy, although unrecorded immune exposures were likely present. The donor tested CMV seropositive and was one of the 289 seropositive cohort members. A peripheral blood sample was collected from each donor, and TCR beta sequencing was performed on peripheral blood mononuclear cells. Genomic DNA extraction from the blood cell samples was performed with the Qiagen DNeasy Blood Extraction Kit. The library was prepared using the immunoSEQ multiplex PCR assay. For the multiplex PCR, a mixture combining 60 forward primers for TCR Vbeta segments and 13 reverse primers for TCR Jbeta segments was used. The CDR3 region of rearranged TCR beta genes was amplified from genomic DNA with a multiplex PCR assay. On the Illumina HiSeq System, the amplified TCR beta libraries were sequenced as 87-base-pair reads. The published analysis was carried out like this. A later analysis counted tens of millions of unique TCR beta chains across the 500 to 850 repertoires, and some 11 million of these chains were shared by at least two donors. To remove PCR and sequencing errors, raw reads were error-corrected and collapsed into unique sequences using a nearest-neighbor algorithm that merged closely related sequences. To assign V, D and J gene segments, CDR3 sequences were aligned to IMGT reference sequences. For a sequence to be retained, a match of at least six nucleotides was required to both a V gene segment and a J gene segment. Rearrangements were called productive when the CDR3 lacked stop codons and stayed in frame with V and J; all others were non-productive. Following IMGT convention, CDR3 was defined as the stretch from the second conserved V-encoded cysteine to the conserved J-encoded phenylalanine. The earlier analysis of fewer than 700 of the donors excluded sequences that lacked an unambiguous match to a single V gene segment. In an earlier analysis of a few hundred of the donors, V segments were called functional above 56.7% productive rearrangements and were called segregating when the between-donor standard deviation exceeded 5%. A statistical classification framework was built to diagnose cytomegalovirus status from the catalog of TCR beta chain sequences. V and J gene assignment, in a later analysis, came from comparing TCR nucleotide sequences with IMGT/GENE-DB human TR gene sequences. Using the TCRdist pipeline, a later analysis assigned CDR3 sequences along with most-parsimonious VDJ recombination scenarios. In a later analysis, every TCR beta chain was defined by the combination of its CDR3 amino acid sequence and its V-gene family, and reads without a unique V-gene family were dropped. To address suspected cross-contamination and a sequencing artifact, a later analysis removed 550 to 750 highly shared, low-generation-probability nucleotide sequences. A later analysis calculated a clonal expansion index for each public chain from normalized within-repertoire ranks of inferred template counts. Generation probabilities in a later analysis came from a VDJ recombination model fitted to out-of-frame rearrangements, and those results were checked against IGoR. Hypergeometric tests were used in a later analysis to score TCR-TCR, TCR-HLA and TCR-CMV co-occurrence, with a repertoire-size bias correction applied to the TCR pairs. False discovery rates were estimated in a later analysis by permuting HLA or CMV assignments 20 times. In a later analysis, co-occurring TCRs were grouped using DBSCAN, and TCRdist sequence similarity was added for clustering within HLA-allele-positive subsets. Co-occurrence clustering excluded repertoires with fewer than 30,000 or more than 120,000 public chains, plus five with anomalous nucleotide sharing. TCRdb took this table from immuneACCESS and kept in-frame rearrangements with V and J called. Such tables lack part of the clones; where checked against another copy, unresolved V genes explain under half of the gap, and the rest is unexplained. Clone size and V and J calls were adopted from that table, with D and trimming inferred from the DNA. The sample has around 150,000 clones on record, approximately 83% of them singletons. The ten largest clonotypes hold around a tenth of the sample.

This TCR was recovered from a man aged 18 to 29 in good health and CMV-seropositive. The chain uses TRBV6-5 and TRBJ2-1; the D gene cannot be named for sure. Sequenced input: PBMCs. The nucleotide sequence reads as follows: TGTGCCAGCAGTTACTCGCGGAGCTCCTACAATGAGCAGTTCTTC. It is translated as CASSYSRSSYNEQFF.